These T cell receptor beta chains were read from a single sample in a study of blood T cell repertoires in COVID-19. Clones were sequenced by immunoSEQ multiplex PCR, and TCRdb holds only the in-frame ones, with some missing. The sample comprises about 63,000 clones, around three quarters of which are singletons, and over 25% rests with the top ten. Sequencing was carried out using peripheral blood. These receptors came from a human donor in a cohort sampled during active COVID-19. Both conserved end residues are part of each CDR3. Fields, in order: J gene, clone size, V gene, CDR3 length, D gene, CDR3 protein, CDR3 DNA. The D gene is left open where the match is weak. A clone size is listed for some rows: how often the clone was seen (once, few, many), or a class if it is expanded.

j_gene: TRBJ2-3
abundance: .
v_gene: TRBV5-1
len: 15
d_gene: .
CDR3aa: CASSPGQGGIDTQYF
CDR3nt: TGCGCCAGCAGCCCCGGACAGGGAGGGATAGATACGCAGTATTTT

j_gene: TRBJ2-7
abundance: .
v_gene: TRBV7-2
len: 12
d_gene: .
CDR3aa: CASSFYHSEQYF
CDR3nt: TGTGCCAGCAGCTTTTACCATAGCGAGCAGTACTTC

j_gene: TRBJ2-7
abundance: .
v_gene: TRBV6-2/TRBV6-3
len: 15
d_gene: TRBD1
CDR3aa: CASSPGTGISYEQYF
CDR3nt: TGTGCCAGCAGCCCCGGGACAGGGATTTCCTACGAGCAGTACTTC

j_gene: TRBJ2-7
abundance: once
v_gene: TRBV11-3
len: 13
d_gene: .
CDR3aa: CASSQVIGGEQYF
CDR3nt: TGTGCCAGCAGCCAGGTCATCGGGGGCGAGCAGTACTTC

j_gene: TRBJ2-3
abundance: .
v_gene: TRBV10-3
len: 14
d_gene: TRBD1
CDR3aa: CAIRIRDSLDTQYF
CDR3nt: TGTGCCATCAGGATTCGGGACAGCTTAGATACGCAGTATTTT

j_gene: TRBJ2-2
abundance: once
v_gene: TRBV28
len: 15
d_gene: .
CDR3aa: CASSPGGASYGELFF
CDR3nt: TGTGCCAGCAGTCCCGGGGGAGCTTCTTACGGGGAGCTGTTTTTT

j_gene: TRBJ1-1
abundance: .
v_gene: TRBV9
len: 15
d_gene: .
CDR3aa: CASSVDGQGNTEAFF
CDR3nt: TGTGCCAGCAGCGTAGATGGCCAGGGGAACACTGAAGCTTTCTTT

j_gene: TRBJ2-3
abundance: .
v_gene: TRBV9
len: 12
d_gene: .
CDR3aa: CASSGSFDTQYF
CDR3nt: TGTGCCAGCAGCGGGAGCTTTGATACGCAGTATTTT

j_gene: TRBJ2-3
abundance: .
v_gene: TRBV27
len: 15
d_gene: TRBD2
CDR3aa: CASREAGGSTDTQYF
CDR3nt: TGTGCCAGCAGAGAAGCGGGAGGAAGCACAGATACGCAGTATTTT

j_gene: TRBJ2-7
abundance: .
v_gene: TRBV28
len: 15
d_gene: TRBD1
CDR3aa: CASSSQGATYYEQYF
CDR3nt: TGTGCCAGCAGTTCACAGGGGGCTACTTACTACGAGCAGTACTTC

j_gene: TRBJ2-5
abundance: .
v_gene: TRBV18
len: 14
d_gene: .
CDR3aa: CASSLNGREETQYF
CDR3nt: TGTGCCAGCTCACTTAACGGCAGGGAAGAGACCCAGTACTTC

j_gene: TRBJ1-5
abundance: .
v_gene: TRBV27
len: 13
d_gene: .
CDR3aa: CASSLFGNQPQHF
CDR3nt: TGTGCCAGCAGTTTATTCGGTAATCAGCCCCAGCATTTT

j_gene: TRBJ2-7
abundance: .
v_gene: TRBV5-5
len: 12
d_gene: .
CDR3aa: CASSPGRYEQYF
CDR3nt: TGTGCCAGCAGCCCGGGTAGATACGAGCAGTACTTC

j_gene: TRBJ2-1
abundance: .
v_gene: TRBV5-1
len: 17
d_gene: TRBD2
CDR3aa: CASSPRDYPSSYNEQFF
CDR3nt: TGCGCCAGCAGCCCCCGGGACTATCCGAGCTCCTACAATGAGCAGTTCTTC

j_gene: TRBJ1-6
abundance: many
v_gene: TRBV4-3
len: 16
d_gene: TRBD1
CDR3aa: CASSQGDSTMNSPLHF
CDR3nt: TGCGCCAGCAGCCAAGGGGACAGTACAATGAATTCACCCCTCCACTTT

j_gene: TRBJ2-3
abundance: .
v_gene: TRBV5-1
len: 13
d_gene: .
CDR3aa: CASSARYTDTQYF
CDR3nt: TGCGCCAGCAGCGCACGCTACACAGATACGCAGTATTTT

j_gene: TRBJ2-7
abundance: many
v_gene: TRBV27
len: 14
d_gene: .
CDR3aa: CASSFDRRAFEQYF
CDR3nt: TGTGCCAGCAGTTTTGATCGCAGGGCGTTCGAGCAGTACTTC

j_gene: TRBJ2-3
abundance: .
v_gene: TRBV7-3
len: 16
d_gene: TRBD2
CDR3aa: CASSRLPGLVTDTQYF
CDR3nt: TGTGCCAGCAGCCGACTACCAGGACTAGTTACAGATACGCAGTATTTT

j_gene: TRBJ1-2
abundance: .
v_gene: TRBV10-3
len: 15
d_gene: TRBD1
CDR3aa: CATRQGVDQIYGYTF
CDR3nt: TGTGCCACCCGACAGGGGGTTGATCAAATCTACGGCTACACCTTC

j_gene: TRBJ1-2
abundance: .
v_gene: TRBV5-5
len: 13
d_gene: .
CDR3aa: CASSLDRAYGYTF
CDR3nt: TGTGCCAGCAGCTTGGACAGGGCCTATGGCTACACCTTC

j_gene: TRBJ2-1
abundance: once
v_gene: TRBV24-1
len: 19
d_gene: TRBD2
CDR3aa: CATSDTGTSAWSSYNEQFF
CDR3nt: TGTGCCACCAGTGATACCGGGACTAGCGCTTGGAGCTCCTACAATGAGCAGTTCTTC

j_gene: TRBJ2-2
abundance: .
v_gene: TRBV5-6
len: 13
d_gene: TRBD2
CDR3aa: CASSLAGTGELFF
CDR3nt: TGTGCCAGCAGCCTAGCGGGAACCGGGGAGCTGTTTTTT

j_gene: TRBJ1-5
abundance: .
v_gene: TRBV15
len: 15
d_gene: .
CDR3aa: CATSQDFHGNQPQHF
CDR3nt: TGTGCCACCAGCCAGGACTTCCATGGCAATCAGCCCCAGCATTTT

j_gene: TRBJ2-5
abundance: .
v_gene: TRBV7-2
len: 13
d_gene: TRBD2
CDR3aa: CASNRREVETQYF
CDR3nt: TGTGCCAGCAACCGGCGGGAGGTAGAGACCCAGTACTTC

j_gene: TRBJ1-1
abundance: .
v_gene: TRBV11-3
len: 13
d_gene: .
CDR3aa: CASSYAGNTEAFF
CDR3nt: TGTGCCAGCAGCTACGCAGGGAACACTGAAGCTTTCTTT

j_gene: TRBJ2-4
abundance: .
v_gene: TRBV23-1
len: 19
d_gene: TRBD2
CDR3aa: CASNWEGPYNRVGGGIQYF
CDR3nt: TGCGCCAGCAATTGGGAGGGACCTTATAATCGAGTCGGCGGGGGAATTCAGTACTTC

j_gene: TRBJ2-7
abundance: .
v_gene: TRBV19
len: 17
d_gene: .
CDR3aa: CASSNPWGRGMSYEQYF
CDR3nt: TGTGCCAGTAGTAACCCCTGGGGCAGGGGAATGTCCTACGAGCAGTACTTC

j_gene: TRBJ2-7
abundance: .
v_gene: TRBV7-8
len: 14
d_gene: TRBD1
CDR3aa: CASSLVQGPYEQYF
CDR3nt: TGTGCCAGCAGCTTAGTACAGGGGCCCTACGAGCAGTACTTC

j_gene: TRBJ1-4
abundance: few
v_gene: TRBV7-9
len: 15
d_gene: .
CDR3aa: CASSPPGFPNEKLFF
CDR3nt: TGTGCCAGCAGCCCCCCAGGGTTTCCTAATGAAAAACTGTTTTTT

j_gene: TRBJ2-1
abundance: .
v_gene: TRBV3-1/TRBV3-2
len: 14
d_gene: TRBD2
CDR3aa: CASSSRASGNEQFF
CDR3nt: TGTGCCAGCAGCTCCCGAGCTAGCGGCAATGAGCAGTTCTTC

j_gene: TRBJ1-2
abundance: few
v_gene: TRBV21-1
len: 15
d_gene: .
CDR3aa: CASSKGSVEGDGYTF
CDR3nt: TGTGCCAGCAGCAAAGGTAGTGTAGAGGGGGATGGCTACACCTTC

j_gene: TRBJ1-1
abundance: .
v_gene: TRBV15
len: 15
d_gene: TRBD1
CDR3aa: CATSSNRGPGTEAFF
CDR3nt: TGTGCCACCAGCAGTAACAGGGGACCGGGGACTGAAGCTTTCTTT

j_gene: TRBJ1-5
abundance: .
v_gene: TRBV19
len: 13
d_gene: .
CDR3aa: CASSIQGDQPQHF
CDR3nt: TGTGCCAGTAGTATACAAGGGGATCAGCCCCAGCATTTT

j_gene: TRBJ2-5
abundance: .
v_gene: TRBV19
len: 15
d_gene: TRBD2
CDR3aa: CASRAGTSGQETQYF
CDR3nt: TGTGCCAGTAGAGCCGGGACTAGCGGGCAAGAGACCCAGTACTTC

j_gene: TRBJ1-1
abundance: .
v_gene: TRBV7-9
len: 13
d_gene: .
CDR3aa: CASSQLGPLWAFF
CDR3nt: TGTGCCAGCAGCCAATTGGGGCCGCTGTGGGCTTTCTTT